The clone carrying this TCR beta chain has at least ten counts. This sample was included in a study of CD8+CD57+ T cells in acquired aplastic anemia. Study background: An average of approximately 11 million reads for CD4+ cells was obtained from healthy donors.

V lost 5 bases to trimming and J lost 8 bases, with 15 bases between them. The CDR3 runs 13 residues. It was genomic DNA that served as the template for profiling TCR beta VDJ and CDR3. TCRdb itself ran the reads through MiXCR, one entry per CDR3 protein. The data hold some 410,000 distinct CDR3 sequences, with 60% to 80% observed a single time. V and J are TRBV12-3 or TRBV12-4 and TRBJ1-2; D gene ambiguous. The sequenced material came from sorted CD4+, CD8+, or CD8+CD57+ T cells (not recorded which) from PBMCs. This receptor was identified in a human donor in good health, serving as a control. The CDR3 coding sequence is TGTGCCAGCAGTCCCGTCATGGTTGGGGGCTACACCTTC. As protein: CASSPVMVGGYTF.